The 26 T cell receptor beta chains below were found in one sample sequenced in a study of blood T cell repertoires in COVID-19. Sequencing was performed with immunoSEQ multiplex PCR; in TCRdb, only in-frame clones are kept and a portion is missing. The sample includes roughly 160,000 clones, roughly 80% of them seen just once. The material sequenced was PBMCs or T cells enriched from blood (not recorded which). The receptors shown here come from a man aged 50-60 years who had recovered from COVID-19.

The V call is TRBV7-9, the J call TRBJ1-2, with 9 bases lining up with TRBD1. The CDR3 consists of 14 residues. Germline V lookup: CDR1 SEHNR, CDR2 FQNEAQ (reference sequence). After removal of 5 bases from V and 3 bases from J, the junction contained 4 bases not matched to a gene. The CDR3 sequence is CASSPQGADYGYTF. DNA of the CDR3: TGTGCCAGCAGCCCACAGGGGGCTGACTATGGCTACACCTTC.

Of note for this clone: Other DNA sequences in the same sample also yield this CDR3. V usage is TRBV5-1 and J usage is TRBJ2-3; tentative D call: TRBD2 (6 bases). With 4 bases removed from V and 2 bases from J, the gap between germline ends came to 11 bases. The CDR3 is 14 residues long. Germline assignment: CDR1 SGHRS and CDR2 YFSETQ. CDR3 residues: CASSPGLITDTQYF. CDR3 nucleotide sequence: TGCGCCAGCAGCCCTGGACTAATCACAGATACGCAGTATTTT.

This clone appeared a few times. The CDR3 region has the DNA TGTGCCAGCAGCCAGACAGGGGGAAACACCATATATTTT. It translates to CASSQTGGNTIYF. The chain employs TRBV5-4 and TRBJ1-3; 7 nucleotides align to TRBD1. Germline CDR1 is SGHNT and CDR2 is YYREEE (reference sequence). The V and J ends lost 4 bases and 4 bases, in that order; junction bases with no gene match: 2. This CDR3 contains 13 residues. Combining the CDR3 with reference TRBV5-4 and TRBJ1-3 gives the whole variable domain ETGVTQSPTHLIKTRGQQVTLRCSSQSGHNTVSWYQQALGQGPQFIFQYYREEENGRGNFPPRFSGLQFPNYSSELNVNALELDDSALYLCASSQTGGNTIYFGEGSWLTVV.

The CDR3 loop is CASSYTGAGELFF. The DNA of the CDR3 is TGTGCCAGCAGTTACACAGGGGCCGGGGAGCTGTTTTTT. The V and J genes are TRBV6-6 and TRBJ2-2; 7 nucleotides line up with TRBD1. Germline V gives CDR1 MNHNY, CDR2 SVGAGI (reference sequence). The trim removed 2 bases at V and 6 bases at J, leaving 0 bases unmatched. The CDR3 sequence is 13 residues long.

Of note for this clone: Sequence at one end of the junction differs from germline and may be a read error. V and J are TRBV7-9 and TRBJ2-3, with 9 bases aligning to TRBD2. The CDR3 is made up of 14 amino acids. In germline, CDR1 is SEHNR, CDR2 FQNEAQ (reference sequence). The CDR3: CASSLAGPGGTQYF. The CDR3 nucleotides are TGTGCCAGCAGCCTAGCGGGGCCCGGGGGAACGCAGTATTTT.

In this sample, this clone turned up a few times. The chain uses TRBV6-6 and TRBJ2-2, with D perhaps matching TRBD2 (5 bases). The V and J ends lost 0 bases and 0 bases respectively, with 8 bases between them. Germline CDR1 and CDR2: MNHNY and SVGAGI (reference sequence). This CDR3 contains 16 residues. CDR3 amino acids: CASSYSSGTNTGELFF. CDR3 nucleotides: TGTGCCAGCAGTTACTCGTCCGGGACGAACACCGGGGAGCTGTTTTTT.

The chain uses TRBV4-2 and TRBJ1-5; TRBD1 might be the D (5 bases). The ends were cut back, 0 bases at V and 7 bases at J, with 16 bases in the middle. The CDR3 contains 16 residues. Germline V gives CDR1 LGHNA, CDR2 YNFKEQ. DNA for the CDR3: TGTGCCAGCAGCCAAGAGAGTACGGGGGTAGGGCAGCCCCAGCATTTT. This encodes CASSQESTGVGQPQHF.

The chain recombines TRBV9 with TRBJ2-1; a weak D match, TRBD1 (6 bases). Germline V gene lookup returns CDR1 SGDLS and CDR2 YYNGEE. V shed 4 bases and J shed 3 bases, with 11 bases lying between them. The CDR3 is made up of 14 amino acids. CDR3 region: CASSLGTIYNEQFF. Here the CDR3 DNA reads TGTGCCAGCAGCCTGGGGACAATCTACAATGAGCAGTTCTTC.

The chain uses TRBV30 and TRBJ1-6; maybe TRBD1 (6 bases). The V end was cut by 1 base, the J end by 4 bases, with 20 bases between. Germline CDR1 GTSNPN, CDR2 SVGIG (reference sequence). This CDR3 is 18 amino acids long. CDR3 DNA: TGTGCCTGGAGTGGAACCTCCCGGACAGCAACTTATAATTCACCCCTCCACTTT. As protein: CAWSGTSRTATYNSPLHF.

J is TRBJ2-5 and V is TRBV16, with TRBD2 as a possible D gene (5 bases). Trimming shortened V by 4 bases and J by 4 bases, and 16 bases separated the two germline ends. The CDR3 covers 15 residues. Per germline, CDR1 KGHSY and CDR2 FQNENV. The CDR3 loop is CASSPSRGKAETQYF. CDR3 sequence (DNA): TGTGCCAGCAGCCCCTCGAGAGGGAAAGCAGAGACCCAGTACTTC.

V gene TRBV6-5 combines with J gene TRBJ2-2; the D gene is possibly TRBD1 (6 bases). The CDR3 length is 15 residues. The germline gives CDR1 MNHEY, CDR2 SVGAGI. Trimming cost V 7 bases and J 1 base, with 13 bases left between them. The CDR3 loop reads CASTLVGQNTGELFF. CDR3 nucleotides: TGTGCCAGCACACTCGTGGGACAGAACACCGGGGAGCTGTTTTTT.

The chain employs TRBV30 and TRBJ2-7, with D possibly matching TRBD2 (5 bases). The CDR3 consists of 12 residues. V lost 5 bases, J lost 5 bases, and 13 bases lay in between. The germline V gene encodes CDR1 GTSNPN and CDR2 SVGIG (reference sequence). In nucleotides, the CDR3 is TGTGCCTGGGAGGGAAACGGGGACGAGCAGTACTTC. Its translation is CAWEGNGDEQYF.

This chain connects TRBV7-9 to TRBJ1-1; tentative D call: TRBD1 (5 bases). Trimming took off 6 bases at V and 1 base at J, with 12 bases between the two ends. CDR1 and CDR2 (germline): SEHNR, FQNEAQ (reference sequence). The CDR3 contains 14 residues. The CDR3 DNA follows: TGTGCCAGCAGTCAAATCCAGGGGAACACTGAAGCTTTCTTT. This codes for CASSQIQGNTEAFF.

This sequence joins TRBV4-2 and TRBJ2-3, with 12 nucleotides matching TRBD2. The V and J ends lost 1 base and 6 bases, in that order; junction bases with no gene match: 8. CDR3 length equals 17 residues. Germline CDR1 and CDR2: LGHNA and YNFKEQ. CDR3 residues: CASSQVLASGGEDTQYF. The DNA of the CDR3 is TGTGCCAGCAGCCAAGTCCTGGCTAGCGGGGGGGAGGATACGCAGTATTTT.

With regard to this clone: The junction shows a germline mismatch at one end, possibly a read error. The chain carries TRBV7-7 and TRBJ2-1, with D unclear. The germline CDR1 and CDR2 sequences are SSHAT and FNYEAQ (reference sequence). The CDR3 runs to 14 residues. CDR3 residues: CASSPPGLLDEQFF. In nucleotides, the CDR3 is TGTGCTAGCAGCCCTCCGGGTCTCCTGGATGAGCAGTTCTTC.

This clone has just one count. The J gene is TRBJ2-3, the V gene TRBV5-1; 10 bases are shared with TRBD1. This CDR3 has 14 amino acids. CDR1 is SGHRS, CDR2 YFSETQ, per germline. The V gene end was trimmed by 6 bases and the J gene end by 5 bases; junction bases not matched to a gene: 6. The CDR3 region is CASTWTGGGDTQYF. The CDR3 region has the DNA TGCGCCAGCACCTGGACAGGGGGAGGAGATACGCAGTATTTT.

The chain joins TRBV5-8 to TRBJ2-1; 9 nucleotides align to TRBD1. There are 15 residues in the CDR3. The V and J ends lost 6 bases and 4 bases, in that order; junction bases with no gene match: 8. Germline CDR1 and CDR2: SGHTS and YDEGEE. The CDR3 protein is CASTLGQGLYNEQFF. In DNA, the CDR3 is TGTGCCAGCACCTTAGGACAGGGGCTATACAATGAGCAGTTCTTC.

The chain links TRBV19 to TRBJ2-7; 10 positions agree with TRBD1. The trim removed 3 bases at V and 4 bases at J, leaving 6 bases unmatched. Germline assignment: CDR1 LNHDA and CDR2 SQIVND (reference sequence). The CDR3 is made up of 15 amino acids. CDR3 in amino acids: CASSIQGQGTYEQYF. The CDR3 DNA reads as TGTGCCAGTAGTATCCAGGGACAGGGGACGTACGAGCAGTACTTC.

The V gene is TRBV24-1, the J gene TRBJ1-3; possibly TRBD1 for D (6 bases). CDR3 length equals 18 residues. V was clipped by 0 bases and J by 4 bases, with 18 bases between them. Germline V gives CDR1 KGHDR, CDR2 SFDVKD. CDR3 protein: CATSDLESCGRGGNTIYF. Here the CDR3 DNA reads TGTGCCACCAGTGATTTGGAGTCGTGTGGCAGGGGCGGAAACACCATATATTTT.

This clone was seen just once. V is TRBV3-1 (or the pseudogene TRBV3-2) and J is TRBJ2-7; TRBD2 might be the D (6 bases). V shed 4 bases and J shed 3 bases, with 13 bases lying between them. Germline loops: CDR1 LGHDT, CDR2 YNNKEL (reference sequence). The CDR3 extends over 14 amino acids. In nucleotides, the CDR3 is TGTGCCAGCAGCCTGCGGGATAGATTCTACGAGCAGTACTTC. It codes for CASSLRDRFYEQYF.

This rearrangement joins TRBV24-1 to TRBJ1-5; TRBD1 aligns across 10 bases. The CDR3 is 16 residues long. V shed 5 bases, J shed 4 bases, and the junction held 7 bases outside the gene matches. Germline-derived CDR1 and CDR2 are KGHDR and SFDVKD. The DNA for the CDR3 is TGTGCCACCAGTGCCCGGGGACAGGGGATAAATCAGCCCCAGCATTTT. Encoded protein: CATSARGQGINQPQHF.

The chain employs TRBV12-5 and TRBJ1-2; 11 nucleotides agree with TRBD1. This CDR3 is built from 18 residues. The germline gives CDR1 LGHNT, CDR2 FRNRAP. V shed 4 bases, J shed 2 bases, and the junction held 12 bases outside the gene matches. The CDR3 loop reads CASGWTGQGVGGNYGYTF. The CDR3 DNA reads TGTGCTAGTGGTTGGACGGGACAGGGGGTAGGCGGGAACTATGGCTACACCTTC. The whole variable domain, filled in from reference TRBV12-5 and TRBJ1-2, reads DARVTQTPRHKVTEMGQEVTMRCQPILGHNTVFWYRQTMMQGLELLAYFRNRAPLDDSGMPKDRFSAEMPDATLATLKIQPSEPRDSAVYFCASGWTGQGVGGNYGYTFGSGTRLTVV.

This clone has only one observation. The J gene is TRBJ1-3, the V gene TRBV28; 7 bases align to TRBD1. The CDR3 covers 20 residues. Looked up from germline, CDR1 is MDHEN and CDR2 is SYDVKM. V trimming: 3 bases; J trimming: 0 bases; junction bases outside the gene matches: 17. The CDR3: CASSFVNLRDRIISGNTIYF. CDR3 in DNA: TGTGCCAGCAGTTTTGTCAACCTCCGGGACAGAATCATCTCTGGAAACACCATATATTTT.

CDR3 in DNA: TGTGCCAGCAAAACGTCCCAGGCAGGCTCTAGCACAGATACGCAGTATTTT. This translates into CASKTSQAGSSTDTQYF. The V call is TRBV27, the J call TRBJ2-3; no clear D gene. CDR1 and CDR2 from the germline V gene are MNHEY and SMNVEV (reference sequence). V was clipped by 7 bases and J by 0 bases, with 20 bases between them. The CDR3 is made up of 17 amino acids.

The rearrangement uses TRBV7-9 and TRBJ1-5; 8 bases agree with TRBD1. The CDR3 loop spans 13 amino acids. The V gene's germline CDR1 is SEHNR and CDR2 FQNEAQ (reference sequence). The V segment lost 5 bases and the J segment 5 bases; nucleotides outside the gene matches: 2. CDR3 coding DNA: TGTGCCAGCAGCCAGACAGGGGATCAGCCCCAGCATTTT. It translates to CASSQTGDQPQHF.

A few counts support this clone. The chain couples TRBV28 to TRBJ1-1; 9 nucleotides agree with TRBD1. This CDR3 has 14 amino acids. With V trimmed by 4 bases and J by 6 bases, 6 bases remained unmatched. Germline-derived CDR1 and CDR2 are MDHEN and SYDVKM. CDR3 sequence reads: CASSSDRGRAEAFF. The CDR3 bases are TGTGCCAGCAGTTCGGACAGGGGAAGGGCTGAAGCTTTCTTT.